The 7 T cell receptor beta chains below come from one sample, sequenced in a study of blood T cell repertoires in COVID-19 (dated by TCRdb to the early 2020s). Libraries were made using the immunoSEQ multiplex PCR assay. As stored in TCRdb, this immuneACCESS dataset retains in-frame rearrangements with V and J assigned. A fraction of the clones does not appear; measured against another copy, unresolved V genes explain less than half of the discrepancy, and the remainder lacks a known reason. Within this sample are roughly 230,000 clones, with 65% to 90% of them counted one time only. The top ten constitute approximately 7% of the sample. The sample consisted of peripheral blood. The receptors come from a woman aged 50 to 60 with acute or convalescent COVID-19.

The chain combines TRBV30 with TRBJ1-1; perhaps TRBD1 as D (5 bases). Germline V gene data show CDR1 as GTSNPN and CDR2 as SVGIG (reference sequence). This CDR3 has 19 residues. V lost 1 base, J lost 4 bases, and 28 bases lay in between. CDR3 sequence reads: CAWSGLFPGLSPYPTEAFF. CDR3 DNA sequence: TGTGCCTGGAGTGGTCTCTTCCCAGGGTTGAGTCCCTACCCCACTGAAGCTTTCTTT.

This chain links TRBV5-1 with TRBJ2-1; TRBD2 might be the D (5 bases). The germline gives CDR1 SGHRS, CDR2 YFSETQ. This CDR3 region has 13 residues. The V and J ends lost 4 bases and 10 bases respectively, with 15 bases between them. The CDR3: CASSTTRTGEQFF. DNA for the CDR3: TGCGCCAGCAGCACTACTCGAACGGGGGAGCAGTTCTTC.

The rearrangement links TRBV3-1 (or the pseudogene TRBV3-2) to TRBJ2-4, with a tentative D call TRBD1 (6 bases). Germline-derived CDR1 and CDR2 are LGHDT and YNNKEL (reference sequence). The CDR3 contains 12 residues. Trimming took off 8 bases at V and 7 bases at J, with 12 bases between the two ends. The CDR3 DNA reads as TGTGCCAGCGCTCGTGGGGGCAACATTCAGTACTTC. Translation gives CASARGGNIQYF.

The chain combines TRBV28 with TRBJ2-1; 7 bases align to TRBD2. CDR1 and CDR2 (germline): MDHEN, SYDVKM. Trimming removed 5 bases from V and 3 bases from J; junction bases left unmatched: 7. CDR3 size: 15 residues. The CDR3 nucleotides read TGTGCCAGCAGTCGACCACGCGGGAGCTACAATGAGCAGTTCTTC. As protein: CASSRPRGSYNEQFF.

This clone has a single count. The V gene is TRBV12-3 or TRBV12-4, the J gene TRBJ1-2; 7 nucleotides agree with TRBD1. J was trimmed by 12 bases and V by 8 bases; bases with no gene match: 15. The length of the CDR3 is 13 residues. CDR3 nucleotides: TGTGCCAGCTCTCGAACAGACAGGGAAGCAAACACCTTC. This codes for CASSRTDREANTF.

CDR3 in DNA: TGTGCCAGCAGCTTAGACGGGACAGCCTATGGCTACACCTTC. This gives the protein CASSLDGTAYGYTF. This chain connects TRBV7-9 to TRBJ1-2; 7 bases agree with TRBD1. Germline-derived CDR1 and CDR2 are SEHNR and FQNEAQ (reference sequence). The CDR3 loop spans 14 amino acids. V lost 1 base and J lost 4; bases outside the gene matches: 3.

The chain links TRBV5-8 to TRBJ2-5; tentative D call: TRBD2 (5 bases). Germline V gene lookup returns CDR1 SGHTS and CDR2 YDEGEE. Deletions cut 2 bases from V and 5 bases from J, with 22 bases between. The CDR3 extends over 17 amino acids. The CDR3 protein is CASSFLVFVGEWETQYF. The CDR3 region has the DNA TGTGCCAGCAGCTTCTTGGTGTTTGTGGGAGAGTGGGAGACCCAGTACTTC.